Following are 14 T cell receptor beta chains from one sample sequenced in a study of tumor-infiltrating lymphocytes in localized non-small cell lung cancer. Only in-frame clones appear in the TCRdb table, and some are missing; sequencing was by immunoSEQ multiplex PCR. The sample has about 13,000 clones, 55% to 70% seen once. Sequencing used lung tumor tissue. Every receptor here comes from a human donor with non-small cell lung cancer.

This clone was detected a few times. This rearrangement joins TRBV11-2 to TRBJ2-7; D unclear. Germline V gives CDR1 SGHAT, CDR2 FQNNGV. The CDR3 is made up of 11 amino acids. The ends were cut back, 1 base at V and 5 bases at J, with 3 bases in the middle. CDR3 in amino acids: CASSLADEQYF. Written as DNA, the CDR3 is TGTGCCAGCAGCTTAGCAGACGAGCAGTACTTC.

V is TRBV7-9 and J is TRBJ1-2, with no clear D. The V gene's germline CDR1 is SEHNR and CDR2 FQNEAQ (reference sequence). This CDR3 is built from 16 residues. V was clipped by 5 bases and J by 0 bases, with 16 bases between them. The CDR3 protein is CASSQRIVGTNYGYTF. The CDR3, as DNA: TGTGCCAGCAGCCAACGTATTGTGGGGACTAACTATGGCTACACCTTC.

This clone has a handful of counts. The J gene is TRBJ2-7, the V gene TRBV10-1, with 11 bases that match TRBD1. Germline lookup yields CDR1 WNHNN and CDR2 SYGVQD (reference sequence). The CDR3 is 15 amino acids. The trim removed 2 bases at V and 5 bases at J, leaving 5 bases unmatched. The CDR3 is CASSEGQGASHEQYF. CDR3 DNA: TGCGCCAGCAGTGAGGGACAGGGGGCATCCCACGAGCAGTACTTC.

J is TRBJ2-5 and V is TRBV5-1; D not resolved. With 0 bases removed from V and 1 base from J, the gap between germline ends came to 7 bases. This CDR3 is built from 14 residues. In germline, CDR1 is SGHRS, CDR2 YFSETQ. The CDR3 reads CASSLGRAQETQYF. In DNA, the CDR3 is TGCGCCAGCAGCTTGGGCAGAGCCCAAGAGACCCAGTACTTC.

V usage is TRBV5-1 and J usage is TRBJ2-3, with 8 bases identical to TRBD1. The V and J ends lost 1 base and 4 bases, in that order; junction bases with no gene match: 2. The V gene's germline CDR1 is SGHRS and CDR2 YFSETQ. This CDR3 spans 14 amino acids. The CDR3 is CASSLQGASDTQYF. The CDR3 coding sequence is TGCGCCAGCAGCTTGCAGGGGGCGTCAGATACGCAGTATTTT.

This chain joins TRBV5-1 and TRBJ2-7, with 8 bases identical to TRBD1. CDR3 size: 16 residues. Germline V gives CDR1 SGHRS, CDR2 YFSETQ. Unmatched junction bases numbered 12, after V lost 5 bases and J lost 2 bases. Here the CDR3 DNA reads TGCGCCAGCAGTCTTGGTGGTAGGACAGGGCCCTACGAGCAGTACTTC. This codes for CASSLGGRTGPYEQYF.

This chain links TRBV11-1 with TRBJ2-2; TRBD1 is a possible D gene (5 bases). Germline V gene sequence: CDR1 SGHAT, CDR2 FQDESV (reference sequence). V gave up 2 bases and J gave up 4 bases, with 23 bases separating them. The CDR3 has 19 residues. Here the CDR3 reads CASSLLPWGRSIGTGELFF. The DNA for the CDR3 is TGTGCCAGCAGCTTACTACCATGGGGCAGGTCCATTGGCACCGGGGAGCTGTTTTTT. Complete variable domain (other parts from reference TRBV11-1 and TRBJ2-2): EAEVAQSPRYKITEKSQAVAFWCDPISGHATLYWYRQILGQGPELLVQFQDESVVDDSQLPKDRFSAERLKGVDSTLKIQPAELGDSAMYLCASSLLPWGRSIGTGELFFGEGSRLTVL.

The chain links TRBV10-2 to TRBJ1-3; D not resolved. V dropped 8 bases and J dropped 3 bases, with 8 bases sitting between them. The CDR3 length is 12 residues. CDR1 is WSHSY and CDR2 is SAAADI in the germline V gene. This CDR3 reads CASGQVGNTIYF. Here the CDR3 DNA reads TGCGCCAGCGGTCAGGTTGGAAACACCATATATTTT.

This chain joins TRBV7-3 and TRBJ2-2, with 8 bases lining up with TRBD2. Germline-derived CDR1 and CDR2 are SGHTA and FQGTGA. The CDR3 has 15 amino acids. Trimming at V came to 3 bases and at J to 7 bases, leaving 7 bases not matched to a gene. CDR3 DNA sequence: TGTGCCAGCAGCTTCGGACTAGCCTCGGGCGGGGAGCTGTTTTTT. It is translated as CASSFGLASGGELFF.

This clone appeared once. V usage is TRBV6-6 and J usage is TRBJ1-6; D gene unclear. V lost 2 bases to trimming and J lost 16 bases, with 18 bases between them. Germline V gives CDR1 MNHNY, CDR2 SVGAGI (reference sequence). The CDR3 has 14 residues. The CDR3 sequence is CASSYPERDRKLHF. The CDR3 DNA reads as TGTGCCAGCAGTTACCCGGAGAGAGACCGCAAGCTCCACTTT.

This clone was counted between two and nine times. V and J are TRBV11-3 and TRBJ2-1, with 12 bases matching TRBD2. Germline loops: CDR1 SGHNT, CDR2 YENEEA. Losses at the gene ends were 5 bases for V and 5 bases for J; bases not matched to a gene: 4. The CDR3 covers 15 residues. CDR3 loop: CASSPSGGADNEQFF. The CDR3, as DNA: TGTGCCAGCAGCCCTAGCGGGGGGGCAGACAATGAGCAGTTCTTC.

This clone has a single count. This chain connects TRBV27 to TRBJ1-1; D is unresolved. V was shortened by 5 bases and J by 0 bases, with 7 bases between the two germline ends. The germline V gene encodes CDR1 MNHEY and CDR2 SMNVEV (reference sequence). This CDR3 has 13 amino acids. The CDR3 region has the DNA TGTGCCAGCAGTATGGGGTTGAACACTGAAGCTTTCTTT. This gives the protein CASSMGLNTEAFF.

Relative to its sample, this clone is medium-sized. The chain uses TRBV10-3 and TRBJ2-7; no clear D. Per the germline V gene, CDR1 is ENHRY and CDR2 is SYGVKD. The CDR3 runs 13 residues. V was clipped by 3 bases and J by 2 bases, with 8 bases between them. The CDR3 protein is CAISDSSTYEQYF. Here the CDR3 DNA reads TGTGCCATCAGTGATTCTAGTACCTACGAGCAGTACTTC.

The sample holds a few counts of this clone. This sequence joins TRBV7-9 and TRBJ2-2, with a weak D call TRBD1 (6 bases). This CDR3 comprises 14 residues. The germline V and J ends were trimmed by 1 base and 3 bases, with 6 bases remaining between them. From germline, CDR1 is SEHNR and CDR2 FQNEAQ (reference sequence). The CDR3 protein is CASSLGQDTGELFF. CDR3 DNA sequence: TGTGCCAGCAGCTTAGGACAGGACACCGGGGAGCTGTTTTTT.